The 2 T cell receptor beta chains given below trace back to one sample, sequenced in a study of cytomegalovirus exposure and HLA in healthy donors. Both 60 Vbeta primers and 13 Jbeta primers went into the PCR. Generated by immunoSEQ multiplex PCR, the TCRdb table keeps only in-frame clones and is missing some. The sample yields approximately 140,000 clones, roughly 79% seen once. Sequenced input: PBMCs. Receptors originate from a boy younger than 10 in good health and CMV-seronegative.

The chain is built from TRBV28 and TRBJ1-3, with D unresolved. V was trimmed by 5 bases and J by 7 bases, leaving 12 bases between them. CDR1 is MDHEN, CDR2 SYDVKM, per germline. The CDR3 spans 13 residues. The CDR3 DNA reads TGTGCCAGCAGTCCCCACTCAGGTAACACCATATATTTT. Translation: CASSPHSGNTIYF.

The V call is TRBV5-8, the J call TRBJ1-2; D not resolved. The V gene's germline CDR1 is SGHTS and CDR2 YDEGEE. V gave up 1 base and J gave up 4 bases, with 8 bases separating them. This CDR3 region has 13 residues. The CDR3 reads CASSLIRVYGYTF. CDR3 bases: TGTGCCAGCAGCTTGATCCGGGTCTATGGCTACACCTTC.